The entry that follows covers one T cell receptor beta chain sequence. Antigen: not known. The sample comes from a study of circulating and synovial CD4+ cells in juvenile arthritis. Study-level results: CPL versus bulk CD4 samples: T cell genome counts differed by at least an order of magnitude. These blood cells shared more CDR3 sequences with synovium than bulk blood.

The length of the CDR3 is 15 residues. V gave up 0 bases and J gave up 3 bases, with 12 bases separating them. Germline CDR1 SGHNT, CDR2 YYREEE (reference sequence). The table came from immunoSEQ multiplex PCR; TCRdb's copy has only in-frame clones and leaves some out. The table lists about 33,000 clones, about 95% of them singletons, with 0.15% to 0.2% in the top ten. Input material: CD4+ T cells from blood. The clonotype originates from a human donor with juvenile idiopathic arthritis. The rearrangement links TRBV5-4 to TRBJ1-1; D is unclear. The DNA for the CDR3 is TGTGCCAGCAGCTTGGCTTCCGGGAGCTACACTGAAGCTTTCTTT. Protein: CASSLASGSYTEAFF.